The present T cell receptor beta chain was sequenced within a study of blood T cell repertoires in COVID-19. Study in general: Spain, Italy and the United States supplied samples that represented acute and convalescent COVID-19. T cells, B-cell-depleted T cells, or PBMCs supplied cDNA or gDNA.

Participants were aged about 18 to 90 years, lived in under 30 US areas, and enrolled virtually. The length of the CDR3 is 15 residues. The J segment lost 0 bases and the V segment lost 4 bases, leaving 3 bases of the junction unmatched. CDR1 is KGHDR, CDR2 SFDVKD, per germline. Authors' analysis steps: Reference gene primer amplification in the assay estimated nucleated cell counts. Only in-frame clones appear in the TCRdb table, and some are missing; sequencing was by immunoSEQ multiplex PCR. V and J calls and clone size are given by that table; D and trimming were obtained from the DNA. The repertoire includes fewer than 350,000 clones, 75% to 90% of them detected once, and 1.5% to 2% sits in the top ten.

The TCR sequence derives from a woman in her twenties or thirties who had been exposed to COVID-19. The chain recombines TRBV24-1 with TRBJ2-3; TRBD2 matches 7 bases. The sample was PBMCs or T cells enriched from blood (not recorded which). This CDR3 is CATSEWGGSTDTQYF. CDR3 sequence (DNA): TGTGCCACCAGTGAGTGGGGGGGGAGCACAGATACGCAGTATTTT.